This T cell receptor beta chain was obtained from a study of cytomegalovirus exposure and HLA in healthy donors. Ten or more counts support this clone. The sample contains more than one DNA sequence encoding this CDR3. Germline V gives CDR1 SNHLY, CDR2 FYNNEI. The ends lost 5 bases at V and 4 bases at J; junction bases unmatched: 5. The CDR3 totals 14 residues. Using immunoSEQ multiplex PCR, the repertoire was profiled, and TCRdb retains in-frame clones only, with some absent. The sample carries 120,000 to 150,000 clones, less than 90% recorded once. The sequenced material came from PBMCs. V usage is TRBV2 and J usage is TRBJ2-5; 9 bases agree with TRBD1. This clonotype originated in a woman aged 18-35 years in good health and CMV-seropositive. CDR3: CASSSTGGGETQYF. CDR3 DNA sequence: TGTGCCAGCAGTTCGACAGGGGGAGGAGAGACCCAGTACTTC.